This T cell receptor beta chain emerged from a study of T cell responses to AZD1222 COVID-19 vaccine. This clone has just one count. Per germline, CDR1 LGHDT and CDR2 YNNKEL (reference sequence). The CDR3 covers 17 residues. Trimming removed 3 bases from V and 4 bases from J, with 20 bases in between. Assay used: immunoSEQ multiplex PCR; TCRdb lists only in-frame clones, some missing. The sample has approximately 140,000 clones; about 93% are singletons. The sequence derives from an adult in good health. The starting material was peripheral blood, obtained on day 0 of AZD1222 vaccination. The chain joins TRBV3-1 (or the pseudogene TRBV3-2) to TRBJ2-3; D unresolved. The CDR3 DNA sequence: TGTGCCAGCAGCCAGGGTGATTCTCTGGTAGGGCCAGATACGCAGTATTTT. Encoded protein: CASSQGDSLVGPDTQYF.